Listed here is a single T cell receptor beta chain. Its antigen remains unidentified. The conserved phenylalanine or tryptophan is not found at the CDR3 terminus, so this likely reflects a read error. The CDR3 spans 15 residues. Three rounds of nested PCR, following a modified ARM-PCR protocol, produced the TCRbeta library. TCRdb itself ran the multiplex PCR reads through MiXCR, one entry per CDR3 protein. In the table there are 100,000 to 150,000 distinct CDR3 sequences, about 66% of which are singletons. This specimen comes from a study of tumor and adjacent non-tumor tissue in lung cancer. Study-level findings and limits: TCR diversity was significantly greater in tumor than normal lung tissue. Shorter survival was associated with higher TCR diversity in tumors. Tumor repertoires had a smaller top 100 clone share than normal lung.

The template was RNA from unsorted bulk tissue. Sequenced material: lung tumor tissue. J is TRBJ2-7 and V is TRBV12-3 or TRBV12-4, with 9 bases aligning to TRBD1. The clonotype originates from a man aged 25-45 years with non-small cell lung cancer. CDR3: CANSTGQGRSYEQYI. The CDR3 region has the DNA TGTGCCAACAGTACTGGACAGGGGCGCTCCTACGAGCAGTACATC.